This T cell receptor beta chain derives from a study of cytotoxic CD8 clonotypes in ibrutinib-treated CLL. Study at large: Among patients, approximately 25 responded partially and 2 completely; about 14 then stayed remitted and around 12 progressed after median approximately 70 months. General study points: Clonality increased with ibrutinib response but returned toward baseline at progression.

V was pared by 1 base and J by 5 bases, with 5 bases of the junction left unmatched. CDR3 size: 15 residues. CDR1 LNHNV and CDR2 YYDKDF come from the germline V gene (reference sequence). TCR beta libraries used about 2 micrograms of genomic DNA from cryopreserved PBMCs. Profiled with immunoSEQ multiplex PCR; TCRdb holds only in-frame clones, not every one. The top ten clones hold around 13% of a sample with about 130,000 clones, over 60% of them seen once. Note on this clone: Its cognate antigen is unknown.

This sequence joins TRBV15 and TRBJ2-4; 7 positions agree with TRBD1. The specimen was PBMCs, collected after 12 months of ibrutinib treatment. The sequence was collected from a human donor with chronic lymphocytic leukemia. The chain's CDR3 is CATSRGRTGENIQYF. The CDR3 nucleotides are TGTGCCACCAGCAGAGGAAGGACAGGAGAAAACATTCAGTACTTC.